The T cell receptor (beta chain) under discussion was sequenced for a study of PD-1 blockade in mismatch repair-deficient tumors. Study-level information: All were previously treated, progressing patients with about twelve mismatch repair-deficient cancer types. Study-level points and caveats: Rapid post-treatment expansion, then contraction, generally preceding radiologic response, marked tumor-resident clones.

Trimming took off 2 bases at V and 1 base at J, with 8 bases between the two ends. The germline V gene encodes CDR1 SNHLY and CDR2 FYNNEI. The CDR3 runs to 15 residues. Mismatch repair deficiency was confirmed in all patients, by PCR or immunohistochemistry. TCR sequencing covered a few patients who responded to pembrolizumab. Assay: immunoSEQ multiplex PCR; the TCRdb copy retains only in-frame clones and omits some. In the table there are more than 15,000 clones, approximately 84% of which are singletons. As concerns this clone: The target antigen is unknown.

The chain has TRBV2 and TRBJ2-2, with D unresolved. This sample comprised PBMCs, obtained 4 weeks after starting pembrolizumab. The source of this sequence is an adult with mismatch repair-deficient cancer. The CDR3 DNA follows: TGTGCCAGCAGTGAAATTAGCCTGAACACCGGGGAGCTGTTTTTT. This sequence encodes CASSEISLNTGELFF.